This passage covers 27 T cell receptor beta chains from one sample sequenced in a study of blood T cell repertoires in COVID-19. Measured with immunoSEQ multiplex PCR; TCRdb has only the in-frame clones, and not every one. This sample yields a few hundred thousand clones, of which roughly 86% are seen a single time; about 8.9% belongs to the top ten. The sequencing input was PBMCs or T cells enriched from blood (not recorded which). Receptors were obtained from a woman younger than 35 who had recovered from COVID-19.

V gene TRBV9 combines with J gene TRBJ1-5; D is perhaps TRBD1 (5 bases). CDR3 size: 14 residues. CDR1 SGDLS and CDR2 YYNGEE come from the germline V gene. V was cut by 3 bases and J by 2 bases, with 9 bases left in between. CDR3 residues: CASSGDRGNQPQHF. Here the CDR3 DNA reads TGTGCCAGCAGCGGCGACAGAGGCAATCAGCCCCAGCATTTT.

The V gene is TRBV13, the J gene TRBJ1-6, with 7 bases identical to TRBD1. The CDR3 has 15 amino acids. Losses at the gene ends were 3 bases for V and 6 bases for J; bases not matched to a gene: 5. Germline values: CDR1 PRHDT, CDR2 FYEKMQ (reference sequence). CDR3 nucleotide sequence: TGTGCCAGCAGCTTGTTGAGGGGGCGTAATTCACCCCTCCACTTT. Translated, it gives CASSLLRGRNSPLHF.

The V and J genes are TRBV5-1 and TRBJ1-4; D uncertain. CDR3 length equals 14 residues. Germline assignment: CDR1 SGHRS and CDR2 YFSETQ. V gave up 0 bases and J gave up 5 bases, with 8 bases separating them. The CDR3 bases are TGCGCCAGCAGCTTGGTGCAGATGAATGAAAAACTGTTTTTT. Translating gives CASSLVQMNEKLFF.

This chain uses TRBV9 with TRBJ1-3; D is undetermined. Trimming took off 0 bases at V and 8 bases at J, with 6 bases between the two ends. This CDR3 has 12 amino acids. In germline, CDR1 is SGDLS, CDR2 YYNGEE. The CDR3 loop is CASSVVEDTIYF. In DNA form, the CDR3 reads TGTGCCAGCAGCGTAGTTGAGGACACCATATATTTT.

The rearrangement joins TRBV6-5 to TRBJ2-5; 7 nucleotides line up with TRBD2. The CDR3 is 15 residues long. CDR1 is MNHEY and CDR2 is SVGAGI in the germline V gene. V dropped 5 bases and J dropped 5; count of bases not matched to a gene: 11. CDR3 in DNA: TGTGCCAGCAGTCGGACTAGTTTATGGGAGGAGACCCAGTACTTC. The encoded protein is CASSRTSLWEETQYF.

This chain links TRBV4-3 with TRBJ2-3; D not resolved. The CDR3 is 15 residues long. Trimming took off 0 bases at V and 4 bases at J, with 11 bases between the two ends. Germline CDR1 and CDR2: LGHNA and YSLEER. CDR3 sequence (DNA): TGCGCCAGCAGCCAAGATTCTACCAACGCAGATACGCAGTATTTT. It yields the protein CASSQDSTNADTQYF.

This chain links TRBV4-3 with TRBJ1-6; TRBD1 is a possible D gene (5 bases). V was cut by 0 bases and J by 7 bases, with 16 bases left in between. Germline V gene lookup returns CDR1 LGHNA and CDR2 YSLEER. The CDR3 has 17 residues. The CDR3 loop is CASSQDPAAGLNSPLHF. The CDR3 nucleotides are TGCGCCAGCAGCCAAGACCCCGCTGCGGGACTAAATTCACCCCTCCACTTT.

This clone has just a few counts. The rearrangement uses TRBV24-1 and TRBJ2-7; the match to TRBD2 covers 11 bases. The ends lost 5 bases at V and 2 bases at J; junction bases unmatched: 16. The CDR3 runs to 19 residues. The germline V gene encodes CDR1 KGHDR and CDR2 SFDVKD. CDR3 sequence (DNA): TGTGCCACCAGTGGCGTTACTAGCGGGGGCCACCATAATCCCTACGAGCAGTACTTC. Its protein is CATSGVTSGGHHNPYEQYF.

The rearrangement joins TRBV5-1 to TRBJ1-6; D is perhaps TRBD1 (6 bases). The CDR3 extends over 14 amino acids. CDR1 and CDR2 from the germline V gene are SGHRS and YFSETQ. Trimming stripped 6 bases from V and 7 bases from J, with 14 bases between. The CDR3 DNA reads TGCGCCAGCACCGTACCGGGACAAAATTCACCCCTCCACTTT. It specifies CASTVPGQNSPLHF.

This chain connects TRBV19 to TRBJ2-5; TRBD1 matches 9 bases. Germline CDR1 and CDR2: LNHDA and SQIVND (reference sequence). V lost 7 bases, J lost 2 bases, and 5 bases stayed unmatched. The CDR3 length is 14 residues. The CDR3 DNA reads as TGTGCCAGTACCGGGACAGGGAGTCAAGAGACCCAGTACTTC. The encoded protein is CASTGTGSQETQYF.

This clone was seen only a few times. The gene calls are TRBV4-2 and TRBJ2-3; 7 positions agree with TRBD1. V gave up 4 bases and J gave up 8 bases; unmatched junction bases: 6. Germline CDR1 reads LGHNA; CDR2 reads YNFKEQ. The CDR3 runs to 13 residues. The CDR3 bases are TGTGCCAGCAGCCCGGGGACAGACGGTACGCAGTATTTT. As protein: CASSPGTDGTQYF.

The rearrangement joins TRBV5-4 to TRBJ2-7, with D perhaps assigned TRBD1 or TRBD2 (5 bases each). Trimming removed 4 bases at V and 7 bases at J, with 15 bases between. The CDR3 is made up of 13 amino acids. Germline lookup yields CDR1 SGHNT and CDR2 YYREEE (reference sequence). CDR3 nucleotide sequence: TGTGCCAGCAGCCTGGGACGCGGGTCGGAGCAGTACTTC. This sequence encodes CASSLGRGSEQYF.

The chain has TRBV27 and TRBJ1-2, with D unclear. The CDR3 totals 14 residues. Germline V CDR1 and CDR2: MNHEY, SMNVEV (reference sequence). V was clipped by 6 bases and J by 4 bases, with 15 bases between them. The DNA for the CDR3 is TGTGCCAGCAGCCTTAGCGGTGGCGTCTATGGCTACACCTTC. It yields the protein CASSLSGGVYGYTF.

The rearrangement links TRBV18 to TRBJ1-6; D is possibly TRBD1 (5 bases). The CDR3 totals 15 residues. From germline, CDR1 is KGHSH and CDR2 LQKENI. V was clipped by 3 bases and J by 5 bases, with 11 bases between them. The CDR3 DNA sequence: TGTGCCAGCTCACCGCCTGGACAAAATAATTCACCCCTCCACTTT. Its protein is CASSPPGQNNSPLHF.

The J gene is TRBJ2-7, the V gene TRBV4-2; D not certain. CDR1 and CDR2 from the germline V gene are LGHNA and YNFKEQ. Trimming took off 3 bases at V and 7 bases at J, with 16 bases between the two ends. The CDR3 has 14 residues. This CDR3 is CASSQALGIGEQYF. The DNA of the CDR3 is TGTGCCAGCAGCCAGGCCCTAGGAATTGGGGAGCAGTACTTC.

V is TRBV25-1 and J is TRBJ2-6; D not certain. Trimming stripped 3 bases from V and 4 bases from J, with 10 bases between. Germline CDR1 is MGHDK and CDR2 is SYGVNS. This CDR3 is 15 amino acids long. The CDR3 sequence is CASSDGRSGANVLTF. CDR3 DNA sequence: TGTGCCAGCAGTGACGGCCGGAGCGGGGCCAACGTCCTGACTTTC.

This chain links TRBV12-3 or TRBV12-4 with TRBJ2-1, with 7 bases lining up with TRBD1. The CDR3 spans 13 residues. J lost 7 bases, V lost 5 bases, and 5 bases had no gene match. The chain's CDR3 is CASSIGQVNEQFF. In nucleotides, the CDR3 is TGTGCCAGCAGTATCGGACAGGTTAATGAGCAGTTCTTC.

About this clone: Other DNA variants within this sample encode the same CDR3. The chain combines TRBV7-2 with TRBJ1-5; weak D call: TRBD1 (5 bases). The CDR3 extends over 14 amino acids. V was shortened by 1 base and J by 4 bases, with 8 bases between the two germline ends. CDR1 and CDR2 (germline): SGHTA, FQGNSA. CDR3 nucleotide sequence: TGTGCCAGCAGCTTAGGCGGGGGGAATCAGCCCCAGCATTTT. Translated, it gives CASSLGGGNQPQHF.

The chain carries TRBV4-2 and TRBJ2-7, with D possibly being TRBD2 (5 bases). Deletions cut 1 base from V and 6 bases from J, with 10 bases between. Germline V gene data show CDR1 as LGHNA and CDR2 as YNFKEQ. This CDR3 region has 13 residues. The CDR3 region has the DNA TGTGCCAGCAGCCAAGGTCTCCTAGCCGAGCAGTACTTC. Translating gives CASSQGLLAEQYF.

The genes are TRBV4-3 and TRBJ1-1; no firm D call. This CDR3 is 13 amino acids long. Germline V gene sequence: CDR1 LGHNA, CDR2 YSLEER. Trimming shortened V by 1 base and J by 8 bases, and 11 bases separated the two germline ends. The CDR3: CASSQARSTEAFF. CDR3 coding DNA: TGCGCCAGCAGCCAAGCACGAAGCACCGAAGCTTTCTTT.

This clone was seen more than once but under ten times. The CDR3 coding sequence is TGTGCCATCAGAGAATACACATTCGCTAACTATGGCTACACCTTC. It yields the protein CAIREYTFANYGYTF. J is TRBJ1-2 and V is TRBV10-3, with no clear D. This CDR3 contains 15 residues. Germline lookup yields CDR1 ENHRY and CDR2 SYGVKD. Between the trimmed V and J ends, which lost 6 bases and 0 bases, there was a span of 14 bases.

This CDR3 reads CASRPGGGGYTF. CDR3 coding DNA: TGTGCCAGCAGACCAGGGGGCGGTGGCTACACCTTC. The chain recombines TRBV12-3 or TRBV12-4 with TRBJ1-2; 8 positions agree with TRBD1. This CDR3 spans 12 amino acids. Germline trimming cut 6 bases from V and 7 bases from J; bases unmatched to any gene: 4.

This rearrangement joins TRBV13 to TRBJ1-2, with TRBD1 as a possible D gene (6 bases). The CDR3 has 15 residues. The germline V gene has CDR1 PRHDT and CDR2 FYEKMQ (reference sequence). V lost 0 bases to trimming and J lost 1 base, with 9 bases between them. This chain's CDR3 is CASSLGGGDNYGYTF. CDR3 in DNA: TGTGCCAGCAGCTTAGGAGGGGGAGATAACTATGGCTACACCTTC.

This chain connects TRBV6-2 or TRBV6-3 to TRBJ2-7; tentative D call: TRBD2 (5 bases). This CDR3 has 14 amino acids. V lost 6 bases, J lost 2 bases, and 14 bases lay in between. Germline CDR1 reads MNHEY; CDR2 reads SVGEGT. In DNA form, the CDR3 reads TGTGCCAGCAGCTCCCAGAGGGCTGCCTACGAGCAGTACTTC. This gives the protein CASSSQRAAYEQYF.

The chain couples TRBV5-4 to TRBJ2-1; 8 nucleotides match TRBD2. Germline V gene sequence: CDR1 SGHNT, CDR2 YYREEE (reference sequence). V gave up 4 bases and J gave up 7 bases; unmatched junction bases: 10. The CDR3 runs 15 residues. The CDR3: CASSPLGGGMNEQFF. CDR3 bases: TGTGCCAGCAGCCCCCTGGGCGGGGGGATGAATGAGCAGTTCTTC. Full variable domain (missing parts from reference TRBV5-4 and TRBJ2-1): ETGVTQSPTHLIKTRGQQVTLRCSSQSGHNTVSWYQQALGQGPQFIFQYYREEENGRGNFPPRFSGLQFPNYSSELNVNALELDDSALYLCASSPLGGGMNEQFFGPGTRLTVL.

This clone was counted a single time. This clone may be a read error of a much larger clone one base away. The chain employs TRBV3-1 (or the pseudogene TRBV3-2) and TRBJ2-7; D is ambiguous. The V and J ends lost 6 bases and 1 base respectively, with 4 bases between them. The germline V gene has CDR1 LGHDT and CDR2 YNNKEL (reference sequence). The CDR3 consists of 11 residues. The CDR3 loop is CASSRSYEQYF. CDR3 bases: TGTGCCAGCAGTCGTTCCTACGAGCAGTACTTC.

This chain joins TRBV21-1 and TRBJ1-6. TRBV21-1 is noted as a pseudogene. CDR3 length: 14 amino acids. The chain's CDR3 is CASSKVEGGSPLHF. In DNA, the CDR3 is TGTGCCAGCAGCAAAGTCGAGGGCGGTTCACCCCTCCACTTT.